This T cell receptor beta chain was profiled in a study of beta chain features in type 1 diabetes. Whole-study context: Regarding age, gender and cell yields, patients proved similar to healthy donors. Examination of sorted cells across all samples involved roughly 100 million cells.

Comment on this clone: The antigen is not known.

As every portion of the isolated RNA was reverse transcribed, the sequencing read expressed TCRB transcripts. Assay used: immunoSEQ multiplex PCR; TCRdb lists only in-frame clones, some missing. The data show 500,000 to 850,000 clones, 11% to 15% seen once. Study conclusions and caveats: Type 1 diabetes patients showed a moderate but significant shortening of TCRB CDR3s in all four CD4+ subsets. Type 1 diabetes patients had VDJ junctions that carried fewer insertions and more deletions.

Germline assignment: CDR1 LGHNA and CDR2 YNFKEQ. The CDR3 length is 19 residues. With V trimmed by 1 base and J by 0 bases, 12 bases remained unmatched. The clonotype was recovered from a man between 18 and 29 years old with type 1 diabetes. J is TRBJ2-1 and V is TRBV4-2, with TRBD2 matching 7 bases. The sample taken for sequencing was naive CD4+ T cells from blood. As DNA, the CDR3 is TGTGCCAGCAGCCAAGCTATCGGCGCTAGCGGTAGCTCCTACAATGAGCAGTTCTTC. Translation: CASSQAIGASGSSYNEQFF.